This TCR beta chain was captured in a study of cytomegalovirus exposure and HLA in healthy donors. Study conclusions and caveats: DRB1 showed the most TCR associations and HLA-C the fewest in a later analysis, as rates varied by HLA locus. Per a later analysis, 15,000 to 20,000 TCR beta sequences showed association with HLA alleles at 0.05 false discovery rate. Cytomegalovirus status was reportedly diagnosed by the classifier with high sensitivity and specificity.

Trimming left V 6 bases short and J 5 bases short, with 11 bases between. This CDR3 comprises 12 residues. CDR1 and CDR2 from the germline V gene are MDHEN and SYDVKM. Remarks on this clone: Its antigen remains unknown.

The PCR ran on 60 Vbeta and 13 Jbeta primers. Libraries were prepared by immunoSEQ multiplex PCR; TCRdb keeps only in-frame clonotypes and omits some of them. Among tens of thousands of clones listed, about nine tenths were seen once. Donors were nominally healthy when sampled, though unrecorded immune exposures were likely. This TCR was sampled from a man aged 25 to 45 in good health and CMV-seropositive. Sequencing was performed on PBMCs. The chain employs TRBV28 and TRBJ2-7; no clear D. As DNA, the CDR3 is TGTGCCAGCAGCGTCCTCTACCACGAGCAGTACTTC. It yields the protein CASSVLYHEQYF.